A selection of T cell receptor beta chains follows, all from one sample in a study of T-cell reconstitution after alpha-beta-depleted transplantation in children. Using its own MiXCR run on the PCR reads, TCRdb lists one record per CDR3 protein. In the table there are 7,000 to 9,500 distinct CDR3 sequences, 9.5% to 15% of which are singletons. Specimen: PBMCs, mostly from graft donor cells, collected 60 days after TCRalphabeta/CD19-depleted stem cell transplant. These receptors were collected from a patient between 2 and 9 years old who had a stem cell transplant for inherited bone marrow failure, so the T cells may come from the graft donor. Each CDR3 is given without its conserved first and last residue. The size of a clone is reported for some rows only, either as once, few or many, or as a class for expanded clones.

CDR3	V	J	size
SAAAGAGTDTQY	TRBV20-1	TRBJ2-3	many
ASSIDRDYEQY	TRBV11-3	TRBJ2-7	many
ASTSRQGRTYNSPLH	TRBV6-5	TRBJ1-6	many
ASSRDSSYEQY	TRBV3-1	TRBJ2-7	-
SVEEAGPMLVLAGELF	TRBV29-1	TRBJ2-2	many
ASSHRGPRDTQY	TRBV4-3	TRBJ2-3	many
ASSLRRGSSYNEQF	TRBV28	TRBJ2-1	many
ASSPPSYQETQY	TRBV18	TRBJ2-5	many
ASSFWRTGLSNQPQH	TRBV6-5	TRBJ1-5	many
ASSPFQGANVLT	TRBV11-3	TRBJ2-6	many
ASSVAGTSVYEQY	TRBV9	TRBJ2-7	many
ASTLDRGDQPQH	TRBV28	TRBJ1-5	many
ASSISGVDQPQH	TRBV2	TRBJ1-5	-
ASSLGDDREQF	TRBV11-2	TRBJ2-1	many
ASSDPGQGSHGYT	TRBV5-1	TRBJ1-2	many
ASRPPGLAGGRMNTGELF	TRBV6-4	TRBJ2-2	many
ASSPGRRETQY	TRBV18	TRBJ2-5	many
ASRLAGGYSNEQF	TRBV12-3/TRBV12-4	TRBJ2-1	many
ASRPVAGGSYNEQF	TRBV5-1	TRBJ2-1	many
ASSLGRGGYGYT	TRBV6-2/TRBV6-3	TRBJ1-2	many
ASSLPLSGADTQY	TRBV28	TRBJ2-3	-
ASSVFWGGQGAGELF	TRBV9	TRBJ2-2	many
ASRSISGRVSEQF	TRBV11-2	TRBJ2-1	many
ASSFFWGETQY	TRBV7-9	TRBJ2-5	many
SATTLDTQY	TRBV20-1	TRBJ2-3	many
ASSPRIGGGSFEAF	TRBV18	TRBJ1-1	medium-sized
ASSLTGGKETQY	TRBV7-9	TRBJ2-5	many
ASSVGRAGTGELF	TRBV9	TRBJ2-2	-
SARGRSQGQY	TRBV20-1	TRBJ2-7	many
ASGLVGTEDGGWQNEQF	TRBV12-5	TRBJ2-1	many
ASSDTNTEAF	TRBV28	TRBJ1-1	few
AMSLGLAGIEQF	TRBV5-3	TRBJ2-1	once
ASSTTGTRTSGRSYEQY	TRBV27	TRBJ2-7	many
ASSRLGGELF	TRBV7-2	TRBJ2-2	many
ASSLEWREDTQY	TRBV7-2	TRBJ2-5	many
ASSPRPGLAGADTQY	TRBV7-2	TRBJ2-3	many
AGQSGRPSGANVLT	TRBV7-9	TRBJ2-6	many
ASSSKSGRALNEQF	TRBV4-2	TRBJ2-1	many
ASSLFLTGQSFSSGNTIY	TRBV28	TRBJ1-3	many
ASSFEGTGNTGELF	TRBV11-1	TRBJ2-2	many
ASSSRDRSTEAF	TRBV7-9	TRBJ1-1	many
ASSSRTNYEQY	TRBV18	TRBJ2-7	many
ASSQDLNTDTQY	TRBV4-3	TRBJ2-3	many
ASSPGTSQYNEQF	TRBV7-2	TRBJ2-1	many
ASSLVAGYSYNEQF	TRBV5-1	TRBJ2-1	many
ASTFNGYT	TRBV2	TRBJ1-2	many
SVVRAGTEAF	TRBV29-1	TRBJ1-1	many
ASSKKQGAGEKLF	TRBV21-1	TRBJ1-4	few